The T cell receptor (beta chain) under discussion was sequenced for a study of blood T cell repertoires in COVID-19. With 0 bases removed from V and 1 base from J, the gap between germline ends came to 13 bases. The CDR3 runs 16 residues. Germline assignment: CDR1 SGDLS and CDR2 YYNGEE. The table came from immunoSEQ multiplex PCR; TCRdb's copy has only in-frame clones and leaves some out. The sample has 70,000 to 95,000 clones; about 81% are singletons. Sequenced: peripheral blood. This receptor was taken from a human donor in a cohort sampled during active COVID-19. This rearrangement joins TRBV9 to TRBJ2-5, with D possibly TRBD1 on 5 matching bases. As DNA, the CDR3 is TGTGCCAGCAGCGTAGGAAGCAGGGTCCCCCAAGAGACCCAGTACTTC. Amino acid sequence: CASSVGSRVPQETQYF.